The TCR beta chain described here comes from a study of blood T cell repertoires in COVID-19. Study-level information: The samples span acute and convalescent COVID-19 from the United States, Italy and Spain. The analysed material was cDNA or gDNA that came from T cells, B-cell-depleted T cells, or PBMCs.

Authors' analysis steps: Amplification of reference gene primers provided the estimated nucleated cell counts. Method: immunoSEQ multiplex PCR; TCRdb's copy keeps in-frame clones and lacks some. V and J calls and clone size are given by that table; D and trimming were obtained from the DNA. The data show 30,000 to 40,000 clones, 90% to 95% seen once. CDR3 length: 15 residues. After removal of 2 bases from V and 5 bases from J, the junction contained 3 bases not matched to a gene. Germline-derived CDR1 and CDR2 are SGHVS and FNYEAQ. The V and J genes are TRBV7-6 and TRBJ2-1; 10 bases align to TRBD1. This TCR was sampled from a human donor in a cohort sampled during active COVID-19. The sample was peripheral blood. CDR3 loop: CASSLRDRGNNEQFF. The CDR3 DNA reads as TGTGCCAGCAGCTTACGGGACAGGGGAAACAATGAGCAGTTCTTC.